The T cell receptor beta chain described here comes from a study of monozygotic twins with inflammatory bowel disease. The CDR3 is made up of 15 amino acids. Germline CDR1 is LGHNA and CDR2 is YNFKEQ. Study results and caveats: IBD patients carried less diverse TCRbeta repertoires (inverse Simpson) than healthy co-twins.

Note on this clonotype: No antigen is known for it.

TCRdb re-called the 5' RACE reads and shows each CDR3 protein once, DNA omitted. The sample totals approximately 160,000 distinct CDR3 sequences. V and J are TRBV4-2 and TRBJ2-7; TCRdb picks TRBD1, but there is no DNA to check that call. The TCR was taken from a human donor with ulcerative colitis or Crohn's disease, or a healthy co-twin of an affected twin (not recorded which). Sequencing was performed on blood. CDR3 in amino acids: CASSHSGQGSHEQYF.